This note documents a single TCR beta chain sequence. The antigen is not known. The data were taken from a study of T cell responses to AZD1222 COVID-19 vaccine. Overall study results and limits: Unmutated variant regions reportedly attract nearly half of all spike-specific TCRs. Only a handful of AZD1222 recipients, several in all, had baseline seropositivity. After two AZD1222 doses, spike-specific TCR breadth and depth rose versus day 0.

Clones were sequenced by immunoSEQ multiplex PCR, and TCRdb holds only the in-frame ones, with some missing. This sample carries 150,000 to 200,000 clones, 92% of them seen once, and the ten largest clones take around 0.98%. This TCR came from an adult who received the AZD1222 COVID-19 vaccine. Specimen: peripheral blood, collected 28 days after the second AZD1222 dose.

Written as DNA, the CDR3 is TGTGCCAGCCATTTGGGGGGATGGAGGGCCTCACCCCTCCACTTT. It translates to CASHLGGWRASPLHF. This chain connects TRBV28 to TRBJ1-6, with a weak D call TRBD1 (5 bases). Germline values: CDR1 MDHEN, CDR2 SYDVKM. The V gene lost 8 bases and the J gene lost 10 bases, with 21 bases spanning the gap. The CDR3 loop spans 15 amino acids.